A selection of T cell receptor beta chains follows, all from one sample in a study of T cell responses to AZD1222 COVID-19 vaccine. Clones were read by immunoSEQ multiplex PCR, and TCRdb kept only the in-frame ones, dropping some. There are approximately 150,000 clones in the sample; about 92% occur only once, and roughly 2.3% lies in the top ten. This specimen consisted of peripheral blood, obtained on day 0 of AZD1222 vaccination. The source of these receptors is an adult in good health. CDR3s include the opening cysteine and the closing phenylalanine or tryptophan. The D gene is left open where the match is weak. Size values are once, few and many counts, or a class for expanded clones, and some rows have none.

clone_size	d_call	v_call	j_call	cdr3_aa	cdr3_nt
.	TRBD2	TRBV9	TRBJ2-1	CASSGRLAGEPNEQFF	TGTGCCAGCAGCGGACGACTAGCGGGGGAACCCAATGAGCAGTTCTTC
.	.	TRBV3-1/TRBV3-2	TRBJ2-7	CASSQVPQASLYEQYF	TGTGCCAGCAGCCAAGTTCCACAGGCCTCCCTCTACGAGCAGTACTTC
.	TRBD2	TRBV9	TRBJ2-1	CASSSGDNEQFF	TGTGCCAGCTCTAGCGGGGACAATGAGCAGTTCTTC
.	.	TRBV6-1	TRBJ1-6	CASSYPEEGSPLHF	TGTGCCAGCAGTTATCCAGAAGAAGGGTCACCCCTCCACTTT
once	TRBD1	TRBV18	TRBJ2-4	CASSPDRAAKNIQYF	TGTGCCAGCTCACCGGACAGGGCGGCCAAAAACATTCAGTACTTC
few	.	TRBV24-1	TRBJ2-3	CATSDLRTDTQYF	TGTGCCACCAGTGATTTGAGGACAGATACGCAGTATTTT
.	TRBD1	TRBV11-3	TRBJ2-2	CASSEQGALFTGELFF	TGTGCCAGCAGCGAACAGGGGGCCCTATTTACCGGGGAGCTGTTTTTT
.	.	TRBV7-2	TRBJ1-1	CASSLVFSNTEAFF	TGTGCCAGCAGCTTAGTTTTTTCGAACACTGAAGCTTTCTTT
.	TRBD1	TRBV28	TRBJ1-6	CASSLGTGKGNSPLHF	TGTGCCAGCAGTTTGGGGACAGGGAAAGGAAATTCACCCCTCCACTTT
.	.	TRBV24-1	TRBJ2-5	CATSDSTGNQETQYF	TGTGCCACCAGTGATTCCACCGGGAACCAAGAGACCCAGTACTTC
.	.	TRBV18	TRBJ2-1	CASSRTDNEQFF	TGTGCCAGCTCGCGGACAGACAATGAGCAGTTCTTC
.	.	TRBV3-1/TRBV3-2	TRBJ2-3	CASSQPAGPTDTQYF	TGTGCCAGCAGCCAACCCGCAGGGCCCACAGATACGCAGTATTTT
.	.	TRBV13	TRBJ2-1	CASSLDSGNEQFF	TGTGCCAGCAGCTTAGACTCGGGGAATGAGCAGTTCTTC
.	.	TRBV19	TRBJ1-1	CASSIGSRSSPGNTEAFF	TGTGCCAGTAGTATAGGAAGCAGGTCCAGCCCTGGGAACACTGAAGCTTTCTTT
.	.	TRBV5-4	TRBJ2-5	CATTALEGQYF	TGTGCCACCACAGCCCTGGAGGGCCAGTACTTC
.	.	TRBV7-2	TRBJ1-2	CASSLVGQNIYGYTF	TGTGCCAGCAGCTTAGTTGGACAGAATATTTATGGCTACACCTTC
.	.	TRBV7-8	TRBJ1-6	CASNVGGTYNSPLHF	TGTGCCAGCAATGTCGGGGGGACCTATAATTCACCCCTCCACTTT
.	TRBD1	TRBV19	TRBJ1-1	CASRVSRTGGGADTEAFF	TGTGCCAGTAGGGTCAGTAGAACAGGGGGCGGAGCGGACACTGAAGCTTTCTTT
.	.	TRBV7-9	TRBJ2-1	CASSLSQGTYNEQFF	TGTGCCAGCAGCCTATCACAGGGAACCTACAATGAGCAGTTCTTC
.	TRBD1	TRBV13	TRBJ2-7	CASSYGTGNEQYF	TGTGCCAGCAGCTACGGGACAGGGAACGAGCAGTACTTC
.	.	TRBV6-5	TRBJ1-6	CASRAGGSYNSPLHF	TGTGCCAGCAGGGCCGGGGGGTCCTATAATTCACCCCTCCACTTT
.	.	TRBV19	TRBJ1-4	CASSFIGRLSNEKLFF	TGTGCCAGTAGTTTTATCGGAAGATTATCTAATGAAAAACTGTTTTTT
.	.	TRBV5-6	TRBJ1-3	CASSLAGSPGNTIYF	TGTGCCAGCAGCTTGGCAGGGTCTCCTGGAAACACCATATATTTT
.	.	TRBV27	TRBJ2-2	CASSSPGPQGNTGELFF	TGTGCCAGCAGTTCCCCAGGCCCACAGGGGAACACCGGGGAGCTGTTTTTT
.	.	TRBV21-1	TRBJ1-2	CASSRKVNRGDYGYTF	TGTGCCAGCAGCCGCAAGGTAAACAGGGGGGACTATGGCTACACCTTC
.	.	TRBV28	TRBJ2-1	CASSLGDLYSNEQFF	TGTGCCAGCAGTTTGGGGGACTTGTACTCCAATGAGCAGTTCTTC
.	.	TRBV5-4	TRBJ2-2	CASSLGGIDTGELFF	TGTGCCAGCAGCTTGGGAGGGATCGACACCGGGGAGCTGTTTTTT
few	.	TRBV6-1	TRBJ2-7	CASSEWRGGYEQYF	TGTGCCAGCAGTGAATGGCGAGGGGGCTACGAGCAGTACTTC
.	.	TRBV4-3	TRBJ1-2	CASSQDGLWGDYGYTF	TGCGCCAGCAGCCAAGACGGCCTTTGGGGGGATTATGGCTACACCTTC
once	.	TRBV18	TRBJ2-2	CASSPGQSDTGELFF	TGTGCCAGCTCACCGGGACAATCGGACACCGGGGAGCTGTTTTTT
.	.	TRBV30	TRBJ2-2	CAWSSAGTGELFF	TGTGCCTGGAGTAGCGCGGGCACCGGGGAGCTGTTTTTT
once	TRBD1	TRBV4-3	TRBJ2-3	CASSPWTGAPDTQYF	TGCGCCAGCAGCCCCTGGACAGGGGCCCCGGATACGCAGTATTTT
.	.	TRBV18	TRBJ2-4	CASSPSSAKNIQYF	TGTGCCAGCTCACCAAGCAGTGCCAAAAACATTCAGTACTTC
.	.	TRBV11-2	TRBJ2-1	CASSLAAQVNEQFF	TGTGCCAGCAGCTTAGCGGCCCAGGTCAATGAGCAGTTCTTC
once	TRBD1	TRBV7-8	TRBJ2-7	CASSLAYRDSSYEQYF	TGTGCCAGCAGCTTAGCGTACCGGGACAGCTCCTACGAGCAGTACTTC
once	.	TRBV3-1/TRBV3-2	TRBJ1-1	CASSQGGTEAFF	TGTGCCAGCAGTCAAGGGGGCACTGAAGCTTTCTTT
.	TRBD1	TRBV6-6	TRBJ1-2	CASSYGTEYGYTF	TGTGCCAGCAGTTACGGGACAGAGTATGGCTACACCTTC
.	.	TRBV2	TRBJ1-4	CASSEPPRGGLFF	TGTGCCAGCAGTGAGCCCCCGCGGGGGGGGTTGTTTTTT
.	.	TRBV7-3	TRBJ2-3	CASSLSTSRSDTQYF	TGTGCCAGCAGCTTAAGCACCTCCAGGTCGGATACGCAGTATTTT
.	.	TRBV3-1/TRBV3-2	TRBJ2-2	CASIGGPTGELFF	TGTGCCAGCATTGGCGGCCCGACCGGGGAGCTGTTTTTT
once	TRBD1	TRBV7-6	TRBJ1-4	CASSFGQGAREKLFF	TGTGCCAGCAGCTTTGGACAGGGGGCGAGAGAAAAACTGTTTTTT
.	.	TRBV9	TRBJ2-5	CASSGDPSEETQYF	TGTGCCAGCAGCGGAGACCCTAGCGAAGAGACCCAGTACTTC